These 15 T cell receptor beta chains were all obtained from the same sample, sequenced in a study of PD-1 blockade in classical Hodgkin lymphoma (dated by TCRdb to about 2020). According to the study, the label for this sample's time point signals: cycle 4 day 1 (C4D1), after 6 weeks of nivolumab. Relapse after autologous stem cell transplantation had occurred in all trial patients, and cohorts A, B and C were distinguished by prior brentuximab vedotin exposure. Libraries were constructed by the immunoSEQ multiplex PCR assay. The table comes from immuneACCESS by way of TCRdb, which keeps in-frame sequences with V and J called. Part of the clones is missing from these tables; in studies checked, under half for an unresolved V gene and the rest for unknown reasons. Here the sample has tens of thousands of clones; 70% to 90% occur a single time. Together, the top ten hold roughly 8.8% of the sample.

This material consisted of peripheral blood mononuclear cells (PBMCs), taken before the fourth cycle of nivolumab. The receptors here all came from a human donor with classical Hodgkin lymphoma.

This chain joins TRBV5-1 and TRBJ2-2; 7 nucleotides align to TRBD1. J was trimmed by 5 bases and V by 0 bases; bases with no gene match: 4. This CDR3 comprises 15 residues. Germline assignment: CDR1 SGHRS and CDR2 YFSETQ. The CDR3 DNA follows: TGCGCCAGCAGCTTGGGACCCAGGGGGACCGGGGAGCTGTTTTTT. Translated, it gives CASSLGPRGTGELFF.

The CDR3 loop reads CSVEDQQSSGNTIYF. The CDR3, as DNA: TGCAGCGTTGAAGATCAACAGTCCTCTGGAAACACCATATATTTT. The chain employs TRBV29-1 and TRBJ1-3, with no clear D. Germline V gene sequence: CDR1 SQVTM, CDR2 ANQGSEA. The CDR3 runs 15 residues. V was cut by 0 bases and J by 0 bases, with 9 bases left in between.

V gene TRBV6-5 combines with J gene TRBJ2-7; TRBD1 might be the D (5 bases). The germline V gene has CDR1 MNHEY and CDR2 SVGAGI. The CDR3 runs to 15 residues. The V end was cut by 5 bases, the J end by 2 bases, with 16 bases between. The CDR3 DNA sequence: TGTGCCAGCAGTGCCCCAGGGAAGGTGACCTACGAGCAGTACTTC. Translation gives CASSAPGKVTYEQYF.

The genes are TRBV15 and TRBJ2-2, with TRBD1 identical over 8 bases. Germline lookup yields CDR1 LNHNV and CDR2 YYDKDF (reference sequence). There are 15 residues in the CDR3. V gave up 4 bases and J gave up 5 bases; unmatched junction bases: 6. CDR3 region: CATSKGTGETGELFF. The CDR3 DNA reads TGTGCCACCAGCAAAGGGACAGGAGAGACCGGGGAGCTGTTTTTT.

This clone showed up just once. J is TRBJ1-4 and V is TRBV28; 9 bases fit TRBD1. V lost 3 bases and J lost 5; bases outside the gene matches: 4. CDR1 and CDR2 from the germline V gene are MDHEN and SYDVKM. The CDR3 totals 15 residues. CDR3 sequence reads: CASSLLGTGNEKLFF. In DNA form, the CDR3 reads TGTGCCAGCAGTTTGCTCGGGACAGGGAATGAAAAACTGTTTTTT. Combining the CDR3 with reference TRBV28 and TRBJ1-4 gives the whole variable domain DVKVTQSSRYLVKRTGEKVFLECVQDMDHENMFWYRQDPGLGLRLIYFSYDVKMKEKGDIPEGYSVSREKKERFSLILESASTNQTSMYLCASSLLGTGNEKLFFGSGTQLSVL.

The chain joins TRBV29-1 to TRBJ2-2; no definite D call. The CDR3 runs to 14 residues. Trimming cost V 0 bases and J 3 bases, with 8 bases left between them. Per the germline V gene, CDR1 is SQVTM and CDR2 is ANQGSEA. CDR3 loop: CSVEDPNYTGELFF. Here the CDR3 DNA reads TGCAGCGTTGAAGATCCAAATTACACCGGGGAGCTGTTTTTT.

The chain carries TRBV5-1 and TRBJ2-7; D assignment may be TRBD1 or TRBD2 (6 bases each). V was trimmed by 0 bases and J by 5 bases, leaving 12 bases between them. Germline assignment: CDR1 SGHRS and CDR2 YFSETQ. CDR3 size: 14 residues. CDR3 protein: CASSLAGGENEQYF. CDR3 coding DNA: TGCGCCAGCAGCTTGGCCGGGGGCGAGAACGAGCAGTACTTC.

This chain joins TRBV13 and TRBJ1-3; D is unclear. The CDR3 loop spans 16 amino acids. V was pared by 0 bases and J by 0 bases, with 9 bases between. The germline CDR1 and CDR2 sequences are PRHDT and FYEKMQ (reference sequence). The CDR3 DNA reads as TGTGCCAGCAGCTTAGGGGACGGGCACTCTGGAAACACCATATATTTT. Protein: CASSLGDGHSGNTIYF.

On this clone: The sample holds other DNA sequences that translate to the same CDR3. The J gene is TRBJ1-6, the V gene TRBV7-9, with 10 bases matching TRBD1. Losses at the gene ends were 1 base for V and 7 bases for J; bases not matched to a gene: 1. The CDR3 totals 15 residues. CDR1 is SEHNR and CDR2 is FQNEAQ in the germline V gene (reference sequence). CDR3 sequence reads: CASSLETGGNSPLHF. The CDR3 coding sequence is TGTGCCAGCAGCTTAGAGACAGGGGGCAATTCACCCCTCCACTTT.

This chain joins TRBV7-8 and TRBJ2-7, with 8 bases aligning to TRBD2. Germline V gives CDR1 SGHVS, CDR2 FQNEAQ. J was trimmed by 7 bases and V by 4 bases; bases with no gene match: 9. The length of the CDR3 is 14 residues. The CDR3 reads CASSSFAGGVEQYF. CDR3 nucleotides: TGTGCCAGCAGCTCCTTCGCGGGGGGCGTAGAGCAGTACTTC.

The chain has TRBV19 and TRBJ2-2, with D hard to call. This CDR3 comprises 15 residues. V was clipped by 2 bases and J by 0 bases, with 7 bases between them. Per germline, CDR1 LNHDA and CDR2 SQIVND (reference sequence). The CDR3 coding sequence is TGTGCCAGTAGTATACAGGAATCGAACACCGGGGAGCTGTTTTTT. It translates to CASSIQESNTGELFF.

J is TRBJ2-2 and V is TRBV6-6, with D unresolved. The length of the CDR3 is 15 residues. CDR1 is MNHNY and CDR2 is SVGAGI in the germline V gene (reference sequence). Deletions cut 7 bases from V and 2 bases from J, with 14 bases between. The CDR3 coding sequence is TGTGCCAGCAAACCTAGAACAGACAACACCGGGGAGCTGTTTTTT. Its translation is CASKPRTDNTGELFF.

J is TRBJ2-5 and V is TRBV30, with D possibly being TRBD1 or TRBD2 (5 bases each). The CDR3 consists of 15 residues. The V end lost 2 bases, the J end lost 0 bases, and 13 bases lay between the germline ends. Germline CDR1 is GTSNPN and CDR2 is SVGIG (reference sequence). The CDR3, as DNA: TGTGCCTGGAGTATGGACTGGGGCAACCAAGAGACCCAGTACTTC. Amino acid sequence: CAWSMDWGNQETQYF.

V and J are TRBV18 and TRBJ2-2; 9 bases are a match to TRBD1. The CDR3 extends over 14 amino acids. Germline CDR1 and CDR2: KGHSH and LQKENI. Unmatched junction bases numbered 5, after V lost 6 bases and J lost 6 bases. CDR3 region: CASSGTGLSGELFF. The CDR3, as DNA: TGTGCCAGCTCTGGGACAGGGCTTTCCGGGGAGCTGTTTTTT. The complete variable domain, with remaining parts taken from reference TRBV18 and TRBJ2-2, reads NAGVMQNPRHLVRRRGQEARLRCSPMKGHSHVYWYRQLPEEGLKFMVYLQKENIIDESGMPKERFSAEFPKEGPSILRIQQVVRGDSAAYFCASSGTGLSGELFFGEGSRLTVL.

The V gene is TRBV7-9, the J gene TRBJ1-6, with 8 bases aligning to TRBD1. This CDR3 contains 16 residues. With V trimmed by 5 bases and J by 7 bases, 10 bases remained unmatched. Per the germline V gene, CDR1 is SEHNR and CDR2 is FQNEAQ (reference sequence). CDR3: CASSTRGQANNSPLHF. The DNA of the CDR3 is TGTGCCAGCAGCACAAGGGGACAGGCGAACAATTCACCCCTCCACTTT.